This note documents a single TCR beta chain sequence. This CDR3 contains 15 residues. Germline V gene lookup returns CDR1 SGHAT and CDR2 FQNNGV. V lost 1 base and J 2 bases, leaving 9 bases between the germline ends. These data originate in a study of blood T cell repertoires in COVID-19. Across the study: Sources were T cells, B-cell-depleted T cells, or PBMCs; the material itself was cDNA or gDNA.

Sequencing was performed with immunoSEQ multiplex PCR; in TCRdb, only in-frame clones are kept and a portion is missing. Of 240,000 or so clones in the sample, around nine tenths were seen once. Material for sequencing was peripheral blood. The chain has TRBV11-2 and TRBJ2-1; D may be TRBD2 (6 bases). This sequence was found in a woman in her 70s with active or convalescent COVID-19. As DNA, the CDR3 is TGTGCCAGCAGCTTAGTACGGGGGACCTACAATGAGCAGTTCTTC. Translation gives CASSLVRGTYNEQFF.